Following are 9 T cell receptor beta chains from one sample sequenced in a study of cytomegalovirus exposure and HLA in healthy donors. The PCR employed 60 Vbeta primers together with 13 Jbeta primers. Here immunoSEQ multiplex PCR was the method, and the copy in TCRdb shows in-frame clones only, minus some. Of some 160,000 clones in the sample, approximately 86% are singletons; the top ten hold approximately 2%. Input material: PBMCs. The source is a woman younger than 35 in good health and CMV-seronegative.

This CDR3 reads CASETGKEDTEAFF. The CDR3 nucleotides are TGTGCCAGCGAGACAGGCAAAGAGGACACTGAAGCTTTCTTT. The genes are TRBV6-1 and TRBJ1-1, with TRBD1 as a possible D gene (6 bases). The CDR3 length is 14 residues. The V end lost 8 bases, the J end lost 3 bases, and 16 bases lay between the germline ends. The germline V gene encodes CDR1 MNHNS and CDR2 SASEGT.

To note about this clone: Other DNA sequences from this sample encode an identical CDR3 as well. The chain joins TRBV5-1 to TRBJ1-1; maybe TRBD1 (6 bases). This CDR3 is built from 14 residues. The germline V and J ends were trimmed by 1 base and 1 base, with 8 bases remaining between them. Germline V CDR1 and CDR2: SGHRS, YFSETQ. The CDR3 DNA is TGCGCCAGCAGCTTGCTGACAGGGAACACTGAAGCTTTCTTT. Translated, it gives CASSLLTGNTEAFF.

This rearrangement joins TRBV14 to TRBJ1-3; 8 bases fit TRBD1. The CDR3 runs 15 residues. Germline lookup yields CDR1 SGHDN and CDR2 FVKESK. The V segment lost 5 bases and the J segment 4 bases; nucleotides outside the gene matches: 7. The CDR3 DNA reads TGTGCCAGCAGCTCGCAGGGGGCGCGAGGAAACACCATATATTTT. Its protein product is CASSSQGARGNTIYF.

V and J are TRBV5-1 and TRBJ2-3, with 8 bases aligning to TRBD2. V was pared by 2 bases and J by 4 bases, with 3 bases of the junction left unmatched. The CDR3 runs to 14 residues. CDR1 and CDR2 (germline): SGHRS, YFSETQ. For the CDR3, the DNA is TGCGCCAGCAGCTTTTCTAGCGGGCCAGATACGCAGTATTTT. As protein: CASSFSSGPDTQYF. Full variable domain (outside the CDR3, taken from reference TRBV5-1 and TRBJ2-3): KAGVTQTPRYLIKTRGQQVTLSCSPISGHRSVSWYQQTPGQGLQFLFEYFSETQRNKGNFPGRFSGRQFSNSRSEMNVSTLELGDSALYLCASSFSSGPDTQYFGPGTRLTVL.

The V gene is TRBV9, the J gene TRBJ2-2, with D perhaps matching TRBD1 (5 bases). Looked up from germline, CDR1 is SGDLS and CDR2 is YYNGEE. V lost 5 bases, J lost 1 base, and 12 bases lay in between. This CDR3 region has 15 residues. CDR3 sequence: CASREDRENTGELFF. In DNA, the CDR3 is TGTGCCAGCAGGGAAGACAGAGAGAACACCGGGGAGCTGTTTTTT.

The V gene is TRBV6-1, the J gene TRBJ1-2; D gene uncertain. Germline V gene lookup returns CDR1 MNHNS and CDR2 SASEGT. Trimming removed 1 base at V and 8 bases at J, with 17 bases between. This CDR3 spans 15 amino acids. CDR3: CASSEEAGGVGGYTF. The DNA of the CDR3 is TGTGCCAGCAGTGAAGAGGCAGGAGGTGTAGGGGGCTACACCTTC.

The J gene is TRBJ2-1, the V gene TRBV7-2; 12 bases are shared with TRBD2. This CDR3 is 14 amino acids long. Unmatched junction bases numbered 0, after V lost 4 bases and J lost 5 bases. The V gene's germline CDR1 is SGHTA and CDR2 FQGNSA. This chain's CDR3 is CASSWTSGNNEQFF. CDR3 DNA sequence: TGTGCCAGCAGCTGGACTAGCGGGAACAATGAGCAGTTCTTC.

The V call is TRBV28, the J call TRBJ2-7; D gene uncertain. This CDR3 has 13 amino acids. Trimming cost V 6 bases and J 0 bases, with 9 bases left between them. Germline V gene lookup returns CDR1 MDHEN and CDR2 SYDVKM. CDR3 nucleotide sequence: TGTGCCAGCAGAAATCGAGACTCCTACGAGCAGTACTTC. It translates to CASRNRDSYEQYF. Drawing the rest from reference TRBV28 and TRBJ2-7, the complete variable domain is DVKVTQSSRYLVKRTGEKVFLECVQDMDHENMFWYRQDPGLGLRLIYFSYDVKMKEKGDIPEGYSVSREKKERFSLILESASTNQTSMYLCASRNRDSYEQYFGPGTRLTVT.

This clone was detected only a few times. The V call is TRBV2, the J call TRBJ1-1, with TRBD1 matching 11 bases. Germline loops: CDR1 SNHLY, CDR2 FYNNEI. This CDR3 has 14 residues. V shed 6 bases and J 4 bases; nucleotides not matched to a gene: 4. CDR3 nucleotide sequence: TGTGCCAGCAGGGGGACAGGGGGTAGCACTGAAGCTTTCTTT. Amino acid sequence: CASRGTGGSTEAFF.